The 32 T cell receptor beta chains presented below share a single source sample, sequenced in a study of blood T cells in healthy people across ages. Through a sample-barcoded 5' primer and a J-beta primer mix, a second PCR was run for 7 to 11 cycles. One entry per CDR3 protein, called by TCRdb with MiXCR from the 5' RACE reads. The sample comprises hundreds of thousands of distinct CDR3 sequences, approximately 49% of which are singletons, and 30% to 40% rests with the top ten. The specimen was blood. The source of these receptors is a woman aged 60-70 years in good health.

The gene calls are TRBV2 and TRBJ2-3; the match to TRBD2 covers 13 bases. CDR1 is SNHLY, CDR2 FYNNEI, per germline. The CDR3 contains 14 residues. Losses at the gene ends were 9 bases for V and 5 bases for J; bases not matched to a gene: 5. The CDR3 protein is CARNGLAGVDTQYF. The CDR3 region has the DNA TGTGCCAGGAATGGACTAGCGGGAGTAGATACGCAGTATTTT. The full variable domain, rest sourced from reference TRBV2 and TRBJ2-3, is EPEVTQTPSHQVTQMGQEVILRCVPISNHLYFYWYRQILGQKVEFLVSFYNNEISEKSEIFDDQFSVERPDGSNFTLKIRSTKLEDSAMYFCARNGLAGVDTQYFGPGTRLTVL.

This clonotype was observed once. The chain combines TRBV10-3 with TRBJ1-3, with TRBD1 matching 7 bases. The J segment lost 4 bases and the V segment lost 5 bases, leaving 2 bases of the junction unmatched. The CDR3 is 13 amino acids. Germline CDR1 is ENHRY and CDR2 is SYGVKD. CDR3 region: CAISSTGGNTIYF. The CDR3 DNA follows: TGTGCCATCAGTTCGACAGGGGGAAACACCATATATTTT.

The chain recombines TRBV7-2 with TRBJ2-3, with 11 bases lining up with TRBD2. V shed 3 bases, J shed 6 bases, and the junction held 5 bases outside the gene matches. Germline V lookup: CDR1 SGHTA, CDR2 FQGNSA. The CDR3 covers 15 residues. The CDR3 coding sequence is TGTGCCAGCAGCTTCCTAGCGGGAGGTGTGGATACGCAGTATTTT. It translates to CASSFLAGGVDTQYF.

This rearrangement joins TRBV2 to TRBJ2-5; D gene ambiguous. Germline V gives CDR1 SNHLY, CDR2 FYNNEI. The V end was cut by 5 bases, the J end by 5 bases, with 15 bases between. The CDR3 contains 14 residues. Written as DNA, the CDR3 is TGTGCCAGCAGTCCCAGACCCTTTGGGGAGACCCAGTACTTC. The encoded protein is CASSPRPFGETQYF.

The chain links TRBV25-1 to TRBJ2-7, with unresolved D. This CDR3 spans 13 amino acids. The V gene's germline CDR1 is MGHDK and CDR2 SYGVNS. Trimming took off 2 bases at V and 7 bases at J, with 12 bases between the two ends. The CDR3 region has the DNA TGTGCCAGCAGTGAACGGTGGTACAATGAGCAGTACTTC. The encoded protein is CASSERWYNEQYF.

The chain employs TRBV4-2 and TRBJ2-3; D is undetermined. The V gene's germline CDR1 is LGHNA and CDR2 YNFKEQ. V was cut by 0 bases and J by 8 bases, with 12 bases left in between. The CDR3 sequence is 14 residues long. The CDR3 protein is CASSQDSGVSTQYF. CDR3 DNA sequence: TGTGCCAGCAGCCAAGATAGTGGGGTCAGTACGCAGTATTTT.

This clonotype has just a few counts. V is TRBV6-2 or TRBV6-3 and J is TRBJ2-7; the match to TRBD2 covers 7 bases. The CDR3 is 13 amino acids. Looked up from germline, CDR1 is MNHEY and CDR2 is SVGEGT. V shed 7 bases and J 3 bases; nucleotides not matched to a gene: 6. CDR3 coding DNA: TGTGCCAGCAACCGAGCGGGGAACTACGAGCAGTACTTC. Amino acids: CASNRAGNYEQYF.

This clonotype was seen a handful of times. The rearrangement joins TRBV5-1 to TRBJ2-1, with 7 bases fitting TRBD1. Germline values: CDR1 SGHRS, CDR2 YFSETQ. The V gene end was trimmed by 0 bases and the J gene end by 7 bases; junction bases not matched to a gene: 7. CDR3 size: 15 residues. The CDR3 here is CASSLEGDSGNEQFF. The CDR3 DNA reads TGCGCCAGCAGCTTGGAGGGGGACAGCGGTAATGAGCAGTTCTTC.

Comment on this clonotype: At one boundary the junction diverges from the germline segment, which might be a read error. The chain carries TRBV29-1 and TRBJ1-2; 10 bases align to TRBD1. CDR3 length: 15 amino acids. Germline CDR1 SQVTM, CDR2 ANQGSEA. DNA of the CDR3: TGCTGCGTTGAAGGTGGACAGGGGGCTAACTATGGCTACACCTTC. Translating it yields CCVEGGQGANYGYTF.

This chain links TRBV7-2 with TRBJ1-2; weak D call: TRBD1 (5 bases). The CDR3 totals 15 residues. The germline V and J ends were trimmed by 0 bases and 6 bases, with 14 bases remaining between them. In germline, CDR1 is SGHTA, CDR2 FQGNSA. The CDR3 nucleotides read TGTGCCAGCAGCTTAGCGAGAGGGGTATTGGATGGCTACACCTTC. It specifies CASSLARGVLDGYTF.

This clonotype was found a few times. The V call is TRBV5-1, the J call TRBJ2-7; TRBD1 matches 9 bases. V dropped 4 bases and J dropped 3; count of bases not matched to a gene: 8. There are 15 residues in the CDR3. CDR1 and CDR2 from the germline V gene are SGHRS and YFSETQ. CDR3 coding DNA: TGCGCCAGCAGCAGGGACAGGGCGAAGGGCTACGAGCAGTACTTC. It encodes CASSRDRAKGYEQYF.

The chain has TRBV5-1 and TRBJ2-5; D perhaps matches TRBD1 (6 bases). Trimming stripped 0 bases from V and 1 base from J, with 10 bases between. CDR3 length: 15 residues. Germline CDR1 is SGHRS and CDR2 is YFSETQ. The CDR3 region is CASSLAQGAQETQYF. In nucleotides, the CDR3 is TGCGCCAGCAGCTTGGCACAGGGAGCCCAAGAGACCCAGTACTTC.

This chain joins TRBV13 and TRBJ2-4, with 8 bases fitting TRBD1. The DNA end favors TRBJ2-7, so the J call may be wrong. CDR1 and CDR2 (germline): PRHDT, FYEKMQ (reference sequence). The CDR3 length is 15 residues. CDR3 nucleotide sequence: TGTGCCAGCAGCCCCATACGACAGGGGAAGTACGAGCAGTACTTC. It is translated as CASSPIRQGKYEQYF.

This clonotype was observed a single time. A single base separates this from a much larger clone, so it may be a read error. The chain has TRBV29-1 and TRBJ2-5; D perhaps matches TRBD1 (6 bases). V was shortened by 0 bases and J by 11 bases, with 22 bases between the two germline ends. The V gene's germline CDR1 is SQVTM and CDR2 ANQGSEA. This CDR3 has 15 residues. The chain's CDR3 is CSVEERQGMGNEQYF. The CDR3 DNA follows: TGCAGCGTTGAAGAGAGGCAGGGGATGGGCAATGAGCAGTACTTC.

The chain combines TRBV5-6 with TRBJ2-7; TRBD1 matches 10 bases. In germline, CDR1 is SGHDT, CDR2 YYEEEE. The CDR3 has 14 residues. V lost 0 bases and J lost 12; bases outside the gene matches: 9. CDR3 region: CASSLEGQGILRYF. The CDR3 DNA reads TGTGCCAGCAGCTTGGAGGGACAGGGGATACTTCGGTACTTC.

This clonotype was seen only once. The chain employs TRBV7-3 and TRBJ1-2, with TRBD1 identical over 9 bases. CDR1 SGHTA and CDR2 FQGTGA come from the germline V gene. With 5 bases clipped from V and 8 bases from J, the junction kept 12 bases outside the gene matches. The CDR3 sequence is 15 residues long. The CDR3 loop reads CASSLRPGQGSGYTF. Here the CDR3 DNA reads TGTGCCAGCAGCCTGAGACCGGGACAGGGCTCCGGCTACACCTTC.

This clonotype has ten or more counts. The chain uses TRBV27 and TRBJ2-7; D is ambiguous. V was pared by 6 bases and J by 2 bases, with 14 bases between. The CDR3 totals 14 residues. Germline V gene sequence: CDR1 MNHEY, CDR2 SMNVEV (reference sequence). The CDR3 loop reads CASSPQDGTYEQYF. As DNA, the CDR3 is TGTGCCAGCAGCCCTCAAGATGGAACCTACGAGCAGTACTTC.

This clonotype was detected many times. CDR3 coding DNA: TGTGCCAGCAGCCGCCACCGGGCTAGCAACAATGAGCAGTTCTTC. Translation gives CASSRHRASNNEQFF. This sequence joins TRBV7-2 and TRBJ2-1; maybe TRBD2 (5 bases). This CDR3 has 15 amino acids. V lost 5 bases to trimming and J lost 5 bases, with 16 bases between them. Germline CDR1 reads SGHTA; CDR2 reads FQGNSA.

The chain carries TRBV7-9 and TRBJ2-5; the match to TRBD2 covers 14 bases. Losses at the gene ends were 5 bases for V and 11 bases for J; bases not matched to a gene: 16. The length of the CDR3 is 17 residues. Germline CDR1 and CDR2: SEHNR and FQNEAQ (reference sequence). CDR3: CASSTRLAGGHYNEQYF. CDR3 nucleotides: TGTGCCAGCAGCACCCGACTAGCGGGAGGGCATTACAATGAGCAGTACTTC.

This rearrangement joins TRBV6-5 to TRBJ2-7; a possible D gene is TRBD2 (5 bases). V was shortened by 1 base and J by 9 bases, with 16 bases between the two germline ends. This CDR3 has 14 amino acids. CDR1 and CDR2 (germline): MNHEY, SVGAGI. CDR3 sequence (DNA): TGTGCCAGCAGTTACTATCGGGGTGATGGCGGGCAGTACTTC. Protein product: CASSYYRGDGGQYF.

The V call is TRBV27, the J call TRBJ2-7, with 15 bases aligning to TRBD2. Unmatched junction bases numbered 8, after V lost 6 bases and J lost 2 bases. Per germline, CDR1 MNHEY and CDR2 SMNVEV (reference sequence). This CDR3 comprises 17 residues. The CDR3 loop is CASSLRRTSGRAYEQYF. CDR3 DNA sequence: TGTGCCAGCAGCTTGCGGAGGACTAGCGGGAGGGCCTACGAGCAGTACTTC.

This clonotype was found a few times. The gene calls are TRBV14 and TRBJ2-3, with D perhaps matching TRBD2 (5 bases). The germline CDR1 and CDR2 sequences are SGHDN and FVKESK. Trimming left V 1 base short and J 4 bases short, with 18 bases between. This CDR3 region has 17 residues. Written as DNA, the CDR3 is TGTGCCAGCAGCCAAGGATTCCCACTAGATTTCCCAGATACGCAGTATTTT. Residues: CASSQGFPLDFPDTQYF. Using reference TRBV14 and TRBJ2-3 for the parts outside the CDR3, the full variable domain is EAGVTQFPSHSVIEKGQTVTLRCDPISGHDNLYWYRRVMGKEIKFLLHFVKESKQDESGMPNNRFLAERTGGTYSTLKVQPAELEDSGVYFCASSQGFPLDFPDTQYFGPGTRLTVL.

The gene calls are TRBV4-2 and TRBJ2-3; 12 positions agree with TRBD2. The J segment lost 2 bases and the V segment lost 1 base, leaving 1 base of the junction unmatched. The CDR3 contains 16 residues. Germline CDR1 LGHNA, CDR2 YNFKEQ. For the CDR3, the DNA is TGTGCCAGCAGCCAAGGGACTAGCGGGAACACAGATACGCAGTATTTT. This sequence encodes CASSQGTSGNTDTQYF.

The chain couples TRBV6-5 to TRBJ2-5, with a tentative D call TRBD1 (6 bases). The CDR3 extends over 14 amino acids. In germline, CDR1 is MNHEY, CDR2 SVGAGI. V dropped 1 base and J dropped 3 bases, with 9 bases sitting between them. The CDR3, as DNA: TGTGCCAGCAGTTACTGGGGGCGCGAAGAGACCCAGTACTTC. Amino acid sequence: CASSYWGREETQYF.

The V and J genes are TRBV27 and TRBJ1-1, with D possibly being TRBD1 (6 bases). The CDR3 covers 13 residues. Per germline, CDR1 MNHEY and CDR2 SMNVEV (reference sequence). The V end lost 6 bases, the J end lost 3 bases, and 11 bases lay between the germline ends. CDR3 region: CASRPDSYTEAFF. The CDR3 region has the DNA TGTGCCAGCAGGCCGGACAGCTACACTGAAGCTTTCTTT.

The chain couples TRBV29-1 to TRBJ2-7; 8 bases agree with TRBD2. The length of the CDR3 is 18 residues. V shed 0 bases and J 3 bases; nucleotides not matched to a gene: 16. The germline gives CDR1 SQVTM, CDR2 ANQGSEA. The CDR3 bases are TGCAGCGTTGAAGATCCGGAATCGTCAGCGGGAGTAGGCTACGAGCAGTACTTC. Its protein product is CSVEDPESSAGVGYEQYF.

This sequence joins TRBV6-5 and TRBJ2-7, with TRBD2 as a possible D gene (5 bases). The CDR3 totals 11 residues. Germline CDR1 and CDR2: MNHEY and SVGAGI. The ends were cut back, 6 bases at V and 7 bases at J, with 10 bases in the middle. The CDR3 sequence: CASSKRREQYF. The CDR3 DNA sequence: TGTGCCAGCAGCAAAAGGAGGGAGCAGTACTTC.

CDR3 region: CSAPGDLLAGESAEQYF. CDR3 bases: TGCAGTGCTCCAGGAGATTTACTAGCGGGAGAATCGGCCGAGCAGTACTTC. V and J are TRBV20-1 and TRBJ2-4; 11 bases align to TRBD2. Judging by the DNA end, TRBJ2-7 fits better; the J call may be wrong. Germline V gene sequence: CDR1 DFQATT, CDR2 SNEGSKA (reference sequence). This CDR3 is 17 amino acids long.

The sample holds a few counts of this clonotype. This chain connects TRBV7-2 to TRBJ2-1; a weak D match, TRBD2 (6 bases). CDR1 and CDR2 (germline): SGHTA, FQGNSA. Trimming shortened V by 1 base and J by 9 bases, and 19 bases separated the two germline ends. The CDR3 is 16 residues long. The CDR3 reads CASSLEGKTSLGEQFF. The CDR3 DNA sequence: TGTGCCAGCAGCTTAGAAGGGAAGACTAGTCTGGGTGAGCAGTTCTTC.

The V and J genes are TRBV15 and TRBJ2-7, with D perhaps TRBD1 (5 bases). The germline V gene encodes CDR1 LNHNV and CDR2 YYDKDF (reference sequence). V lost 3 bases and J 0 bases, leaving 18 bases between the germline ends. The CDR3 is 17 residues long. The chain's CDR3 is CATSSFRGLTLSYEQYF. The DNA of the CDR3 is TGTGCCACCAGCAGCTTTAGGGGTTTAACCCTCTCCTACGAGCAGTACTTC. Full variable domain (remainder filled in from reference TRBV15 and TRBJ2-7): DAMVIQNPRYQVTQFGKPVTLSCSQTLNHNVMYWYQQKSSQAPKLLFHYYDKDFNNEADTPDNFQSRRPNTSFCFLDIRSPGLGDTAMYLCATSSFRGLTLSYEQYFGPGTRLTVT.

This clonotype was seen a handful of times. The rearrangement joins TRBV29-1 to TRBJ1-1, with TRBD1 identical over 7 bases. The V gene's germline CDR1 is SQVTM and CDR2 ANQGSEA. The V gene end was trimmed by 6 bases and the J gene end by 1 base; junction bases not matched to a gene: 5. The CDR3 covers 13 residues. The CDR3 sequence is CSVSTGRNTEAFF. The CDR3 coding sequence is TGCAGCGTATCGACAGGGCGGAACACTGAAGCTTTCTTT.

A word on this clonotype: Sequence at one end of the junction differs from germline and may be a read error. The rearrangement uses TRBV5-6 and TRBJ1-6; no reliable D call. The CDR3 totals 14 residues. Germline V gene lookup returns CDR1 SGHDT and CDR2 YYEEEE. Here the CDR3 DNA reads TGTGCCTGCAGCTCAAGGGTCACCAATTCACCCCTCCACTTT. Translation: CACSSRVTNSPLHF. The full variable domain, rest sourced from reference TRBV5-6 and TRBJ1-6, is DAGVTQSPTHLIKTRGQQVTLRCSPKSGHDTVSWYQQALGQGPQFIFQYYEEEERQRGNFPDRFSGHQFPNYSSELNVNALLLGDSALYLCACSSRVTNSPLHFGNGTRLTVT.